The 7 T cell receptor beta chains listed next were all sequenced from one sample in a study of blood T cell repertoires in COVID-19. Sequencing was performed with immunoSEQ multiplex PCR; in TCRdb, only in-frame clones are kept and a portion is missing. The table has almost 400,000 clones, 80% to 90% seen once. The sequencing input was peripheral blood. These TCRs come from a woman aged 55 to 70 with COVID-19, enrolled during active disease.

This clone has just one count. V and J are TRBV6-4 and TRBJ1-2; D might be TRBD1 (6 bases). In germline, CDR1 is MRHNA, CDR2 SNTAGT. The CDR3 covers 14 residues. Trimming shortened V by 7 bases and J by 2 bases, and 14 bases separated the two germline ends. The CDR3 DNA sequence: TGTGCCAGCAACCGACCCCAGGGGAACTATGGCTACACCTTC. Its translation: CASNRPQGNYGYTF.

CDR3 amino acids: CASSDLSGGRNEQFF. For the CDR3, the DNA is TGTGCCAGCAGTGACCTTAGCGGGGGGCGGAATGAGCAGTTCTTC. The V gene is TRBV6-4, the J gene TRBJ2-1; 10 bases fit TRBD2. V lost 2 bases, J lost 7 bases, and 5 bases stayed unmatched. CDR1 MRHNA and CDR2 SNTAGT come from the germline V gene. The CDR3 extends over 15 amino acids.

V gene TRBV5-1 combines with J gene TRBJ1-6; weak D call: TRBD1 (6 bases). This CDR3 is 15 amino acids long. The germline gives CDR1 SGHRS, CDR2 YFSETQ. The V and J ends lost 0 bases and 8 bases respectively, with 12 bases between them. The CDR3 loop reads CASSLAGESYSPLHF. CDR3 coding DNA: TGCGCCAGCAGCTTGGCAGGGGAGTCCTATTCACCCCTCCACTTT.

The chain employs TRBV5-1 and TRBJ1-5, with a possible D match to TRBD1 (6 bases). The CDR3 runs 15 residues. V was trimmed by 4 bases and J by 5 bases, leaving 16 bases between them. Germline CDR1 and CDR2: SGHRS and YFSETQ. The CDR3 bases are TGCGCCAGCAGCGCCTCCGGGACACTTGATCAGCCCCAGCATTTT. Protein: CASSASGTLDQPQHF. Combining the CDR3 with reference TRBV5-1 and TRBJ1-5 gives the whole variable domain KAGVTQTPRYLIKTRGQQVTLSCSPISGHRSVSWYQQTPGQGLQFLFEYFSETQRNKGNFPGRFSGRQFSNSRSEMNVSTLELGDSALYLCASSASGTLDQPQHFGDGTRLSIL.

The chain employs TRBV16 and TRBJ2-6, with D possibly being TRBD1 (5 bases). This CDR3 has 17 residues. The germline CDR1 and CDR2 sequences are KGHSY and FQNENV. Between the trimmed V and J ends, which lost 6 bases and 0 bases, there was a span of 15 bases. CDR3: CASRPTGPSSGANVLTF. The CDR3 region has the DNA TGTGCCAGCAGACCCACAGGCCCCAGCTCTGGGGCCAACGTCCTGACTTTC.

J is TRBJ2-7 and V is TRBV14, with D perhaps matching TRBD2 (6 bases). The CDR3 consists of 13 residues. Germline lookup yields CDR1 SGHDN and CDR2 FVKESK. Trimming cost V 5 bases and J 6 bases, with 14 bases left between them. As DNA, the CDR3 is TGTGCCAGCAGCTACTCCGGGAGCGGCGAGCAGTACTTC. Its translation is CASSYSGSGEQYF.

This clone was observed once. The V call is TRBV2, the J call TRBJ2-3; 11 bases agree with TRBD2. CDR3 length equals 17 residues. Germline CDR1 reads SNHLY; CDR2 reads FYNNEI. V shed 2 bases and J 8 bases; nucleotides not matched to a gene: 12. CDR3 residues: CASSEKGSGGEKGTQYF. The CDR3 DNA is TGTGCCAGCAGTGAAAAGGGTAGCGGGGGGGAGAAAGGTACGCAGTATTTT.